The 23 T cell receptor beta chains below all came from one sample that was sequenced in a study of blood T cell repertoires in COVID-19. The data were produced by immunoSEQ multiplex PCR, yet TCRdb's version contains in-frame clones alone and is incomplete. The data show a few hundred thousand clones, 90% seen once. The sequenced material came from PBMCs or T cells enriched from blood (not recorded which). The receptor set was obtained from a young man who had recovered from COVID-19.

The chain recombines TRBV12-5 with TRBJ1-5; 8 nucleotides agree with TRBD1. This CDR3 is 16 amino acids long. CDR1 LGHNT and CDR2 FRNRAP come from the germline V gene. V lost 1 base and J lost 0; bases outside the gene matches: 2. CDR3: CASGLDRGFSNQPQHF. The CDR3 DNA sequence: TGTGCTAGTGGTTTGGACAGGGGGTTTAGCAATCAGCCCCAGCATTTT.

The chain uses TRBV6-5 and TRBJ1-2; 9 bases are shared with TRBD1. The CDR3 totals 15 residues. Germline trimming cut 0 bases from V and 9 bases from J; bases unmatched to any gene: 8. The germline V gene has CDR1 MNHEY and CDR2 SVGAGI. CDR3 sequence (DNA): TGTGCCAGCAGTTACTCGGGACAGGGTGGGGAGAGCTACACCTTC. Translating gives CASSYSGQGGESYTF.

The V gene is TRBV5-1, the J gene TRBJ1-2; 11 bases line up with TRBD1. The V gene end was trimmed by 5 bases and the J gene end by 8 bases; junction bases not matched to a gene: 2. The CDR3 is 12 amino acids. Germline CDR1 reads SGHRS; CDR2 reads YFSETQ. CDR3 sequence: CASRDRGPGYTF. CDR3 DNA sequence: TGCGCCAGCAGGGACAGGGGGCCGGGCTACACCTTC.

The chain carries TRBV6-5 and TRBJ1-1; TRBD1 aligns across 9 bases. Looked up from germline, CDR1 is MNHEY and CDR2 is SVGAGI. CDR3 length: 15 amino acids. V trimming: 5 bases; J trimming: 1 base; junction bases outside the gene matches: 5. The CDR3, as DNA: TGTGCCAGCAGTCCTGGGACAGGGCCGAACACTGAAGCTTTCTTT. Residues: CASSPGTGPNTEAFF.

This chain uses TRBV9 with TRBJ2-3, with 10 bases identical to TRBD2. In germline, CDR1 is SGDLS, CDR2 YYNGEE. This CDR3 is built from 15 residues. Losses at the gene ends were 9 bases for V and 5 bases for J; bases not matched to a gene: 12. DNA for the CDR3: TGTGCCACCGCTCGAGGGAGCGGGAGGGTAGATACGCAGTATTTT. It specifies CATARGSGRVDTQYF.

This clone was observed a few times. Other DNA sequences of this sample code for an identical CDR3. V and J are TRBV28 and TRBJ1-3, with TRBD1 matching over 9 bases. The germline V gene has CDR1 MDHEN and CDR2 SYDVKM. This CDR3 is built from 15 residues. V was pared by 3 bases and J by 4 bases, with 4 bases of the junction left unmatched. CDR3 nucleotides: TGTGCCAGCAGTTTGGACAGGGGCGGCGGAAACACCATATATTTT. Its protein is CASSLDRGGGNTIYF.

The chain carries TRBV28 and TRBJ1-2; 10 nucleotides align to TRBD1. V was clipped by 4 bases and J by 4 bases; unmatched bases: 6. Per germline, CDR1 MDHEN and CDR2 SYDVKM. This CDR3 is built from 15 residues. This CDR3 is CASSYDRGLSYGYTF. The CDR3 DNA reads TGTGCCAGCAGTTACGACAGGGGGCTATCCTATGGCTACACCTTC.

V and J are TRBV10-1 and TRBJ2-3, with 10 bases aligning to TRBD2. With 4 bases clipped from V and 2 bases from J, the junction kept 6 bases outside the gene matches. Germline loops: CDR1 WNHNN, CDR2 SYGVQD (reference sequence). The CDR3 extends over 16 amino acids. CDR3 region: CASSAGLAGATDTQYF. CDR3 in DNA: TGCGCCAGCAGTGCCGGGCTAGCGGGAGCCACAGATACGCAGTATTTT.

The CDR3 coding sequence is TGTGCCAGCAGTGCAGTTCGGACAGGGGAGAGGTACACCTTC. As protein: CASSAVRTGERYTF. This sequence joins TRBV27 and TRBJ1-2, with TRBD1 matching 9 bases. V was pared by 5 bases and J by 11 bases, with 12 bases of the junction left unmatched. The CDR3 extends over 14 amino acids. The germline V gene encodes CDR1 MNHEY and CDR2 SMNVEV (reference sequence).

This chain links TRBV5-1 with TRBJ1-1; TRBD1 aligns across 9 bases. Germline assignment: CDR1 SGHRS and CDR2 YFSETQ. The CDR3 totals 13 residues. The junction had 3 bases not matched to a gene; V was cut back by 5 bases and J by 4 bases. CDR3 in amino acids: CASSTTGGTEAFF. Written as DNA, the CDR3 is TGCGCCAGCAGTACGACAGGGGGCACTGAAGCTTTCTTT.

CDR3 nucleotide sequence: TGTGCCAGCAGCCCTAGGGGGTACCCCAACACTGAAGCTTTCTTT. This translates into CASSPRGYPNTEAFF. The rearrangement uses TRBV11-2 and TRBJ1-1, with D perhaps matching TRBD1 (6 bases). Germline loops: CDR1 SGHAT, CDR2 FQNNGV. Between the trimmed V and J ends, which lost 5 bases and 2 bases, there was a span of 15 bases. There are 15 residues in the CDR3.

The V call is TRBV12-3 or TRBV12-4, the J call TRBJ1-1, with D perhaps matching TRBD1 (5 bases). This CDR3 comprises 12 residues. Between the trimmed V and J ends, which lost 2 bases and 8 bases, there was a span of 9 bases. The DNA for the CDR3 is TGTGCCAGCAGTTTACGACAGTCAGAAGCTTTCTTT. It encodes CASSLRQSEAFF.

This chain uses TRBV7-4 with TRBJ2-5, with D possibly being TRBD2 (5 bases). The CDR3 is made up of 13 amino acids. Trimming stripped 5 bases from V and 2 bases from J, with 9 bases between. In germline, CDR1 is SGHVT, CDR2 SQSDAQ. The CDR3 reads CASSPGKQETQYF. The CDR3 DNA sequence: TGTGCCAGCAGCCCGGGGAAGCAAGAGACCCAGTACTTC.

V usage is TRBV5-6 and J usage is TRBJ1-2; D not resolved. The CDR3 is made up of 15 amino acids. The ends were cut back, 3 bases at V and 3 bases at J, with 15 bases in the middle. Germline V gives CDR1 SGHDT, CDR2 YYEEEE. The CDR3 loop reads CASSSVSLLHYGYTF. CDR3 DNA: TGTGCCAGCAGCTCTGTTAGCCTGCTGCACTATGGCTACACCTTC.

This rearrangement joins TRBV6-1 to TRBJ1-5; TRBD1 matches 7 bases. This CDR3 region has 14 residues. The V gene's germline CDR1 is MNHNS and CDR2 SASEGT. With V trimmed by 2 bases and J by 5 bases, 3 bases remained unmatched. The CDR3 protein is CASSEIDRDQPQHF. Written as DNA, the CDR3 is TGTGCCAGCAGTGAAATAGACAGGGATCAGCCCCAGCATTTT.

The V and J genes are TRBV11-3 and TRBJ1-2; D call uncertain. The CDR3 length is 14 residues. V was trimmed by 0 bases and J by 4 bases, leaving 9 bases between them. Germline V gene sequence: CDR1 SGHNT, CDR2 YENEEA. CDR3 nucleotides: TGTGCCAGCAGCTTAGATACAACCTCCTATGGCTACACCTTC. Its translation: CASSLDTTSYGYTF. Together with reference TRBV11-3 and TRBJ1-2, the CDR3 gives the full variable domain: EAGVVQSPRYKIIEKKQPVAFWCNPISGHNTLYWYLQNLGQGPELLIRYENEEAVDDSQLPKDRFSAERLKGVDSTLKIQPAELGDSAVYLCASSLDTTSYGYTFGSGTRLTVV.

This sequence joins TRBV5-4 and TRBJ2-1; TRBD2 matches at 8 bases. Germline V CDR1 and CDR2: SGHNT, YYREEE (reference sequence). Unmatched junction bases numbered 7, after V lost 4 bases and J lost 4 bases. The CDR3 runs to 15 residues. The CDR3, as DNA: TGTGCCAGCAGCAGTACCGGGACTAGTTACAATGAGCAGTTCTTC. Encoded protein: CASSSTGTSYNEQFF.

The J gene is TRBJ1-1, the V gene TRBV7-8; D is unresolved. V was trimmed by 5 bases and J by 1 base, leaving 11 bases between them. The germline V gene encodes CDR1 SGHVS and CDR2 FQNEAQ. This CDR3 is built from 14 residues. The CDR3 DNA is TGTGCCAGCAGCCGAGGACTTGGGAACACTGAAGCTTTCTTT. Protein sequence: CASSRGLGNTEAFF.

The rearrangement uses TRBV6-5 and TRBJ1-2, with 8 bases fitting TRBD1. CDR1 is MNHEY and CDR2 is SVGAGI in the germline V gene. The CDR3 is made up of 15 amino acids. J was trimmed by 4 bases and V by 6 bases; bases with no gene match: 10. The CDR3 sequence: CASRVGTGDPYGYTF. CDR3 coding DNA: TGTGCCAGCAGAGTCGGGACAGGCGACCCCTATGGCTACACCTTC.

The rearrangement joins TRBV10-3 to TRBJ1-2, with a possible D match to TRBD1 (5 bases). Per germline, CDR1 ENHRY and CDR2 SYGVKD. Trimming cost V 4 bases and J 5 bases, with 11 bases left between them. The CDR3 loop spans 13 amino acids. CDR3 DNA: TGTGCCATCAGTGGGGGGGAACGGTATGGCTACACCTTC. It yields the protein CAISGGERYGYTF.

The chain joins TRBV12-3 or TRBV12-4 to TRBJ1-2; D gene unclear. Trimming removed 8 bases at V and 0 bases at J, with 10 bases between. The length of the CDR3 is 13 residues. CDR3 region: CASGLSSNYGYTF. CDR3 DNA sequence: TGTGCCAGCGGACTATCGTCTAACTATGGCTACACCTTC.

The gene calls are TRBV3-1 (or the pseudogene TRBV3-2) and TRBJ1-1, with D possibly TRBD1 on 5 matching bases. This CDR3 region has 16 residues. Trimming pared 4 bases from V and 0 bases from J, leaving 15 bases between. Germline lookup yields CDR1 LGHDT and CDR2 YNNKEL (reference sequence). This CDR3 is CASSLGGFWMNTEAFF. CDR3 nucleotides: TGTGCCAGCAGCCTTGGGGGGTTCTGGATGAACACTGAAGCTTTCTTT.

This rearrangement joins TRBV28 to TRBJ1-2, with 7 bases lining up with TRBD1. The germline V gene encodes CDR1 MDHEN and CDR2 SYDVKM. The trim removed 6 bases at V and 4 bases at J, leaving 11 bases unmatched. This CDR3 comprises 15 residues. The CDR3 sequence is CASRESPAGGYGYTF. CDR3 sequence (DNA): TGTGCCAGCAGAGAAAGCCCCGCAGGGGGCTATGGCTACACCTTC.